This T cell receptor (beta chain) was identified during a study of T-cell reconstitution after alpha-beta-depleted transplantation in children. Between the trimmed V and J ends, which lost 0 bases and 6 bases, there was a span of 8 bases. This CDR3 contains 13 residues. Germline CDR1 and CDR2: LGHNT and FRNRAP. TCRbeta library preparation incorporated unique molecular identifiers. TCRdb processed the PCR reads anew with MiXCR; each CDR3 protein has one entry. Altogether around 480,000 distinct CDR3 sequences are present, over 25% being singletons, with the ten largest covering around 2.4%. The TCR was taken from a human donor who donated a stem cell graft to a child with aplastic anemia. The chain combines TRBV12-5 with TRBJ1-2; D unclear. The sequenced sample was PBMCs from the stem cell graft donor, obtained from the stem cell graft. The CDR3 bases are TGTGCTAGTGGTTTGGTTTTCGGGGATGGCTACACCTTC. Protein product: CASGLVFGDGYTF.